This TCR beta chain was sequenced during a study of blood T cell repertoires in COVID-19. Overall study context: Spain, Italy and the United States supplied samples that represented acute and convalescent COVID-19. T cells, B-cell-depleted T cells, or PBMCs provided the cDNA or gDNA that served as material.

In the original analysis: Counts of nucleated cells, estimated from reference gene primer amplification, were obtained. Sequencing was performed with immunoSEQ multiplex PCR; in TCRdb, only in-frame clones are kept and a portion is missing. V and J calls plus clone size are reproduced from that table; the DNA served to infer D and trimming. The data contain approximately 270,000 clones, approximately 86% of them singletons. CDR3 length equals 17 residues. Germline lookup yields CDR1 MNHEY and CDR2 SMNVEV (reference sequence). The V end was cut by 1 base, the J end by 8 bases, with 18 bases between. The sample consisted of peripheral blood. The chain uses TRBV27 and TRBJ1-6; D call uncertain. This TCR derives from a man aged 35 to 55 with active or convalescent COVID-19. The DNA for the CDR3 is TGTGCCAGCAGTTTATACCGAAACAGCTATAAGGATTCACCCCTCCACTTT. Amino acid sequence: CASSLYRNSYKDSPLHF.